One sample yielded the 32 T cell receptor beta chains listed below, sequenced in a study of blood T cell dynamics during melanoma immunotherapy. The protocol was immunoSEQ multiplex PCR, while the TCRdb copy is restricted to in-frame clones and leaves out a portion. The sample records thousands of clones, approximately 85% being singletons. Time point in this sample: week 3, after first cycle of checkpoint inhibitor. The sequences come from blood, collected from a patient treated with checkpoint blockade. The receptors stem from a human donor with melanoma.

This chain joins TRBV7-2 and TRBJ1-1; TRBD1 matches at 8 bases. CDR1 and CDR2 from the germline V gene are SGHTA and FQGNSA. The CDR3 length is 13 residues. V trimming: 6 bases; J trimming: 3 bases; junction bases outside the gene matches: 3. CDR3 bases: TGTGCCAGCAGGCAGGGGGCGGACACTGAAGCTTTCTTT. Residues: CASRQGADTEAFF.

This sequence joins TRBV7-6 and TRBJ1-6; possible D gene TRBD1, 6 bases. The length of the CDR3 is 15 residues. Germline V lookup: CDR1 SGHVS, CDR2 FNYEAQ. V lost 3 bases to trimming and J lost 8 bases, with 14 bases between them. CDR3 amino acids: CASSFSTRGDSPLHF. DNA for the CDR3: TGTGCCAGCAGCTTCTCCACCAGGGGTGATTCACCCCTCCACTTT.

The chain combines TRBV5-5 with TRBJ2-7, with D tentatively TRBD1 or TRBD2 (8 bases each). CDR3 length: 15 residues. Germline V gene data show CDR1 as SGHKS and CDR2 as YYEKEE (reference sequence). The V end was cut by 6 bases, the J end by 1 base, with 17 bases between. CDR3 in DNA: TGTGCCAGCAACCGGGGGGGACAGGCATCCTACGAGCAGTACTTC. Translation: CASNRGGQASYEQYF.

The chain uses TRBV18 and TRBJ1-1, with unresolved D. V was shortened by 2 bases and J by 8 bases, with 12 bases between the two germline ends. There are 13 residues in the CDR3. Germline CDR1 and CDR2: KGHSH and LQKENI. The CDR3 reads CASSPAREGEAFF. The DNA of the CDR3 is TGTGCCAGCTCACCAGCCAGAGAAGGAGAAGCTTTCTTT.

The genes are TRBV11-2 and TRBJ1-2, with TRBD1 matching 8 bases. Losses at the gene ends were 2 bases for V and 2 bases for J; bases not matched to a gene: 10. Germline V gives CDR1 SGHAT, CDR2 FQNNGV. This CDR3 region has 17 residues. This CDR3 is CASSLLLTGGRNYGYTF. The CDR3 coding sequence is TGTGCCAGCAGCTTACTCCTTACAGGGGGTAGGAACTATGGCTACACCTTC.

The V and J genes are TRBV10-1 and TRBJ2-6; no reliable D call. This CDR3 is 18 amino acids long. Per germline, CDR1 WNHNN and CDR2 SYGVQD (reference sequence). Trimming cost V 5 bases and J 5 bases, with 22 bases left between them. For the CDR3, the DNA is TGCGCCAGCAGTTATTTAACGATCGCACAAAGTCGGGCCAACGTCCTGACTTTC. Protein sequence: CASSYLTIAQSRANVLTF.

This clone was seen just once. J is TRBJ2-7 and V is TRBV4-3; the D gene is possibly TRBD1 (5 bases). V was clipped by 0 bases and J by 4 bases, with 7 bases between them. This CDR3 region has 13 residues. Germline V gene sequence: CDR1 LGHNA, CDR2 YSLEER. The CDR3 spells CASSQETEYEQYF. CDR3 bases: TGCGCCAGCAGCCAAGAGACAGAGTACGAGCAGTACTTC.

The V gene is TRBV7-2, the J gene TRBJ1-2; TRBD1 aligns across 8 bases. V was pared by 1 base and J by 8 bases, with 9 bases of the junction left unmatched. CDR1 and CDR2 from the germline V gene are SGHTA and FQGNSA. The CDR3 is 15 residues long. CDR3 sequence (DNA): TGTGCCAGCAGCTTAGGCCCCCCAGGGGGCTACGGCTACACCTTC. Translation: CASSLGPPGGYGYTF.

The V gene is TRBV4-1, the J gene TRBJ2-3; D gene uncertain. Germline V CDR1 and CDR2: MGHRA, YSYEKL. This CDR3 contains 12 residues. The V end was cut by 4 bases, the J end by 2 bases, with 4 bases between. This chain's CDR3 is CASSRPTDTQYF. The CDR3 DNA is TGCGCCAGCAGCCGCCCCACAGATACGCAGTATTTT.

The rearrangement links TRBV4-1 to TRBJ2-7; 8 bases agree with TRBD1. The CDR3 loop spans 14 amino acids. Germline V gene sequence: CDR1 MGHRA, CDR2 YSYEKL. After removal of 5 bases from V and 0 bases from J, the junction contained 3 bases not matched to a gene. The CDR3 is CASSDRGNSYEQYF. The DNA of the CDR3 is TGCGCCAGCAGCGACAGGGGCAACTCCTACGAGCAGTACTTC.

This clone was detected only a few times. V usage is TRBV29-1 and J usage is TRBJ1-1, with no clear D. CDR1 is SQVTM, CDR2 ANQGSEA, per germline. This CDR3 contains 11 residues. V lost 4 bases and J 10 bases, leaving 13 bases between the germline ends. The CDR3 DNA sequence: TGCAGCGTTGGTGATAACAAGGGAGCTTTCTTT. It yields the protein CSVGDNKGAFF.

This chain's CDR3 is CASSWTSGHSYNEQFF. The CDR3 DNA sequence: TGTGCCAGCAGCTGGACTAGCGGGCACTCCTACAATGAGCAGTTCTTC. This chain links TRBV7-2 with TRBJ2-1, with 11 bases lining up with TRBD2. The germline CDR1 and CDR2 sequences are SGHTA and FQGNSA. The length of the CDR3 is 16 residues. After removal of 4 bases from V and 0 bases from J, the junction contained 2 bases not matched to a gene.

The gene calls are TRBV7-3 and TRBJ2-3, with 13 bases identical to TRBD2. The CDR3 totals 16 residues. The germline CDR1 and CDR2 sequences are SGHTA and FQGTGA. After removal of 5 bases from V and 1 base from J, the junction contained 3 bases not matched to a gene. This CDR3 is CASSRGTSGGTDTQYF. For the CDR3, the DNA is TGTGCCAGCAGCCGGGGGACTAGCGGGGGCACAGATACGCAGTATTTT.

V is TRBV30 and J is TRBJ1-6, with a possible D match to TRBD1 (5 bases). The CDR3 sequence is 14 residues long. V was cut by 4 bases and J by 5 bases, with 12 bases left in between. Germline V gene data show CDR1 as GTSNPN and CDR2 as SVGIG (reference sequence). In DNA, the CDR3 is TGTGCCTGGACGGCGGGACCGGATAATTCACCCCTCCACTTT. Amino acid sequence: CAWTAGPDNSPLHF.

This clone has a handful of counts. The chain links TRBV6-1 to TRBJ2-7; D gene uncertain. The length of the CDR3 is 11 residues. From germline, CDR1 is MNHNS and CDR2 SASEGT. V was pared by 6 bases and J by 7 bases, with 10 bases between. CDR3 loop: CASRVQMEQYF. In DNA, the CDR3 is TGTGCCAGCAGGGTTCAGATGGAGCAGTACTTC.

The table lists this clone with a count of one. The rearrangement links TRBV10-3 to TRBJ2-3; TRBD2 matches at 9 bases. Trimming took 6 bases from V and 4 from J; bases not matched to a gene: 14. This CDR3 spans 17 amino acids. Germline CDR1 is ENHRY and CDR2 is SYGVKD. Written as DNA, the CDR3 is TGTGCCATCAGCTCCCGGTTAGGAGCGGGGGGAGCAGATACGCAGTATTTT. Its protein is CAISSRLGAGGADTQYF.

The V and J genes are TRBV9 and TRBJ2-4, with D perhaps being TRBD1 or TRBD2 (6 bases each). The CDR3 length is 17 residues. Germline values: CDR1 SGDLS, CDR2 YYNGEE. Trimming took 0 bases from V and 8 from J, leaving 21 bases between them. The CDR3 DNA is TGTGCCAGCAGCGTAGGACCCCACGGTCGGGGGCAAGACATTCAGTACTTC. Translation: CASSVGPHGRGQDIQYF.

V is TRBV6-1 and J is TRBJ2-1; TRBD1 or TRBD2 may be the D gene (5 bases each). CDR3 size: 15 residues. V was pared by 4 bases and J by 0 bases, with 10 bases between. Germline lookup yields CDR1 MNHNS and CDR2 SASEGT. In nucleotides, the CDR3 is TGTGCCAGCAGTGTTGGGGCGGGCTCCTACAATGAGCAGTTCTTC. Amino acids: CASSVGAGSYNEQFF.

This rearrangement joins TRBV11-1 to TRBJ1-1; 7 bases are a match to TRBD1. This CDR3 contains 15 residues. The ends lost 8 bases at V and 7 bases at J; junction bases unmatched: 16. Germline V gene lookup returns CDR1 SGHAT and CDR2 FQDESV (reference sequence). CDR3 sequence (DNA): TGTGCCAGCGCCCAAGGGGGCGCTTTCCGGAGTGAAGCTTTCTTT. It yields the protein CASAQGGAFRSEAFF.

This chain joins TRBV6-1 and TRBJ1-5, with D possibly matching TRBD1 (5 bases). The CDR3 is made up of 16 amino acids. V was cut by 1 base and J by 2 bases, with 12 bases left in between. The germline V gene encodes CDR1 MNHNS and CDR2 SASEGT. The CDR3 DNA reads TGTGCCAGCAGTGAAGAGGCAGGGAAGGGCAATCAGCCCCAGCATTTT. It encodes CASSEEAGKGNQPQHF.

This chain connects TRBV29-1 to TRBJ1-1; TRBD1 aligns across 7 bases. With V trimmed by 5 bases and J by 0 bases, 3 bases remained unmatched. The CDR3 runs to 13 residues. Looked up from germline, CDR1 is SQVTM and CDR2 is ANQGSEA. In DNA form, the CDR3 reads TGCAGCGTTAAGACAGGGTTGAACACTGAAGCTTTCTTT. It specifies CSVKTGLNTEAFF. The full variable domain, completed using reference TRBV29-1 and TRBJ1-1, is SAVISQKPSRDICQRGTSLTIQCQVDSQVTMMFWYRQQPGQSLTLIATANQGSEATYESGFVIDKFPISRPNLTFSTLTVSNMSPEDSSIYLCSVKTGLNTEAFFGQGTRLTVV.

The J gene is TRBJ1-2, the V gene TRBV30, with a weak D call TRBD1 (5 bases). The germline V gene has CDR1 GTSNPN and CDR2 SVGIG (reference sequence). The CDR3 is 13 amino acids. Between the trimmed V and J ends, which lost 0 bases and 5 bases, there was a span of 10 bases. CDR3: CAWSVGGTYGYTF. The CDR3 nucleotides are TGTGCCTGGAGTGTTGGAGGGACTTATGGCTACACCTTC.

The V call is TRBV6-4, the J call TRBJ2-3; 8 positions agree with TRBD2. V lost 0 bases, J lost 1 base, and 6 bases stayed unmatched. Germline values: CDR1 MRHNA, CDR2 SNTAGT. CDR3 size: 17 residues. CDR3 coding DNA: TGTGCCAGCAGTGACTCGAGTGGTAGCGGGGGCACAGATACGCAGTATTTT. Protein: CASSDSSGSGGTDTQYF.

The chain recombines TRBV7-2 with TRBJ2-5, with a weak D call TRBD1 (5 bases). The J call may be wrong; the DNA end is better matched by TRBJ2-7. This CDR3 is 15 amino acids long. Germline CDR1 SGHTA, CDR2 FQGNSA. CDR3: CASSLYSWGSYEQYF. The CDR3 region has the DNA TGTGCCAGCAGCTTATATTCTTGGGGCAGCTACGAGCAGTACTTC.

This chain uses TRBV7-2 with TRBJ1-2; TRBD1 agrees at 7 bases. Germline V gene lookup returns CDR1 SGHTA and CDR2 FQGNSA. Trimming took 2 bases from V and 8 from J; bases not matched to a gene: 5. The CDR3 spans 13 residues. CDR3 protein: CASSLRQGVGYTF. CDR3 nucleotides: TGTGCCAGCAGCTTAAGGCAGGGGGTCGGCTACACCTTC.

The chain has TRBV2 and TRBJ2-1; 11 bases fit TRBD2. Per the germline V gene, CDR1 is SNHLY and CDR2 is FYNNEI. V shed 8 bases, J shed 2 bases, and the junction held 14 bases outside the gene matches. The CDR3 is 18 residues long. CDR3 nucleotides: TGTGCCAGCCAGTCGCGGACTAGCGGGTTTGGCACCTACAATGAGCAGTTCTTC. Amino acids: CASQSRTSGFGTYNEQFF.

This chain links TRBV7-2 with TRBJ1-1; 12 positions match TRBD1. The V gene's germline CDR1 is SGHTA and CDR2 FQGNSA. V trimming: 0 bases; J trimming: 10 bases; junction bases outside the gene matches: 6. The length of the CDR3 is 15 residues. CDR3 coding DNA: TGTGCCAGCAGCTTAGCGGGACAGGGGGCACGTTCAGCTTTCTTT. Amino acids: CASSLAGQGARSAFF.

This sequence joins TRBV25-1 and TRBJ1-1, with D maybe TRBD1 (5 bases). Germline-derived CDR1 and CDR2 are MGHDK and SYGVNS. Trimming shortened V by 0 bases and J by 3 bases, and 8 bases separated the two germline ends. The CDR3 loop spans 14 amino acids. This CDR3 reads CASSEYGGYTEAFF. The CDR3 DNA reads as TGTGCCAGCAGTGAATACGGGGGGTACACTGAAGCTTTCTTT.

The chain employs TRBV19 and TRBJ1-4; 10 nucleotides match TRBD1. With 5 bases clipped from V and 5 bases from J, the junction kept 8 bases outside the gene matches. CDR3 length: 16 residues. CDR1 is LNHDA and CDR2 is SQIVND in the germline V gene (reference sequence). CDR3: CASSRSPGQGNEKLFF. CDR3 DNA sequence: TGTGCCAGTAGTCGTAGCCCGGGACAGGGGAATGAAAAACTGTTTTTT. Filled out from reference TRBV19 and TRBJ1-4, the complete variable domain reads DGGITQSPKYLFRKEGQNVTLSCEQNLNHDAMYWYRQDPGQGLRLIYYSQIVNDFQKGDIAEGYSVSREKKESFPLTVTSAQKNPTAFYLCASSRSPGQGNEKLFFGSGTQLSVL.

The chain joins TRBV2 to TRBJ2-6, with 7 bases lining up with TRBD1. The CDR3 has 18 amino acids. With V trimmed by 5 bases and J by 0 bases, 10 bases remained unmatched. Germline lookup yields CDR1 SNHLY and CDR2 FYNNEI. The DNA of the CDR3 is TGTGCCAGCAGTCAATCCGGGACAGCCTTCTCTGGGGCCAACGTCCTGACTTTC. Protein sequence: CASSQSGTAFSGANVLTF.

The chain links TRBV27 to TRBJ2-1, with D unresolved. The ends were cut back, 6 bases at V and 5 bases at J, with 23 bases in the middle. The CDR3 loop spans 17 amino acids. Looked up from germline, CDR1 is MNHEY and CDR2 is SMNVEV (reference sequence). In DNA, the CDR3 is TGTGCCAGCAGCCCTCTCGCCCTGGTGCTAAGGGACAATGAGCAGTTCTTC. Its translation: CASSPLALVLRDNEQFF.

This clone was seen only a few times. The rearrangement links TRBV6-5 to TRBJ1-2, with 11 positions matching TRBD1. The germline CDR1 and CDR2 sequences are MNHEY and SVGAGI. V gave up 6 bases and J gave up 4 bases; unmatched junction bases: 7. The CDR3 consists of 15 residues. In DNA, the CDR3 is TGTGCCAGCAGGGAGGGGACAGGGGGAGTCTATGGCTACACCTTC. It translates to CASREGTGGVYGYTF.